What follows describes a single TCR beta chain. The data belong to a study of blood T cell repertoires in COVID-19. Whole-study context: PBMCs, B-cell-depleted T cells, or T cells provided the cDNA or gDNA that made up the material.

V lost 3 bases and J lost 8; bases outside the gene matches: 5. CDR1 and CDR2 (germline): LGHNA, YNFKEQ. This CDR3 spans 15 amino acids. TCRdb keeps only in-frame clones here, not all; method: immunoSEQ multiplex PCR. Of about 29,000 clones listed, 80% are singletons. The sequence was obtained from a woman aged 70 to 79 with acute or convalescent COVID-19. The sample consisted of peripheral blood. The J gene is TRBJ1-6, the V gene TRBV4-2, with TRBD1 identical over 9 bases. The CDR3 here is CASSQTGGDYSPLHF. In DNA, the CDR3 is TGTGCCAGCAGCCAGACAGGGGGGGATTATTCACCCCTCCACTTT.